The clone carrying this T cell receptor (beta chain) was seen a few times. V was clipped by 0 bases and J by 5 bases, with 9 bases between them. CDR3 length: 14 residues. Per the germline V gene, CDR1 is SGHRS and CDR2 is YFSETQ. This record belongs to a study of blood T cell repertoires in COVID-19. Sequencing was performed with immunoSEQ multiplex PCR; in TCRdb, only in-frame clones are kept and a portion is missing. This table has about 210,000 clones, approximately 89% appearing once. Sequencing was done on a sample of PBMCs or T cells enriched from blood (not recorded which). This receptor was identified in a woman aged 40 to 55 with acute COVID-19. The chain links TRBV5-1 to TRBJ1-5; D is unresolved. The CDR3 nucleotides read TGCGCCAGCAGCTTGGGAGAGGGTGATCAGCCCCAGCATTTT. Its translation is CASSLGEGDQPQHF.